This T cell receptor (beta chain) was identified during a study of regulatory T cells in long-lasting Graves disease. The V gene's germline CDR1 is ENHRY and CDR2 SYGVKD. This CDR3 region has 15 residues. Regarding time point: newly diagnosed GD, antithyroid drugs for less than 3 months. Scientists built the TCR library using RNA that was extracted from PBMCs. To make TCR beta libraries, researchers used iRepertoire HTBI primers and Arm-PCR of CDR3 regions. Each CDR3 protein gets one entry after TCRdb re-called the multiplex PCR reads with MiXCR. Of roughly 360,000 distinct CDR3 sequences listed, 10% to 15% were seen once; the top ten hold under 20%. This clonotype was detected only a few times. One end of the junction fails to match germline, which may point to a read error. These records were also assigned to another study, of T cells in Graves' hyperthyroidism and ophthalmopathy. That paper notes: Participants, patients aged 18 to 65, had newly diagnosed hyperthyroidism with a duration under 2 months. Patients with uncontrolled infections, other autoimmune diseases, pregnancy or lactation were excluded. Diagnoses were established using clinical symptoms, serum thyroxine and TRAb, thyroid ultrasound and orbital computed tomography.

The TCR comes from a woman between 18 and 29 years old with Graves disease. The material sequenced was peripheral blood mononuclear cells (PBMCs), taken at new diagnosis, from a patient treated with antithyroid drugs. V gene TRBV10-3 combines with J gene TRBJ1-3; perhaps TRBD1 as D (5 bases). CDR3 residues: CATNRDAYSGNTIHF. The DNA for the CDR3 is TGTGCCACAAATCGGGACGCCTACTCTGGAAACACCATACATTTT.